This T cell receptor beta chain was captured by sequencing in a study of T cell changes during pregnancy in multiple sclerosis. This CDR3 has 11 amino acids. Germline V gene data show CDR1 as MNHNY and CDR2 as SVGAGI (reference sequence). V was clipped by 5 bases and J by 6 bases, with 7 bases between them. TCRdb keeps only in-frame clones here, not all; method: immunoSEQ multiplex PCR. The data hold about 40,000 clones, with 93% observed a single time. This clone was seen a few times. The V and J genes are TRBV6-6 and TRBJ2-5, with D hard to call. This specimen was CD4+ T cells from peripheral blood mononuclear cells, taken in the third trimester of pregnancy. The TCR sequence derives from a female donor with multiple sclerosis, enrolled in a pregnancy study. CDR3 sequence: CASSVGQTQYF. Here the CDR3 DNA reads TGTGCCAGCAGTGTTGGGCAGACCCAGTACTTC.